The 14 T cell receptor beta chains listed next were all sequenced from one sample in a study of blood T cell repertoires in COVID-19. The method was immunoSEQ multiplex PCR; TCRdb's version includes in-frame clones alone and lacks a portion of them. Found here are roughly 180,000 clones, roughly 80% of them singletons; the top ten hold about 11%. Source material: PBMCs or T cells enriched from blood (not recorded which). These receptors were obtained from a man aged 40-49 years who had recovered from COVID-19.

The chain has TRBV6-2 or TRBV6-3 and TRBJ1-2; D ambiguous. CDR1 is MNHEY and CDR2 is SVGEGT in the germline V gene. Deletions cut 8 bases from V and 0 bases from J, with 13 bases between. CDR3 length: 14 amino acids. The CDR3 reads CASCSRSSNYGYTF. CDR3 in DNA: TGTGCCAGCTGTTCCAGGTCCTCTAACTATGGCTACACCTTC.

This clone was counted only a few times. The chain couples TRBV4-1 to TRBJ1-1; D call uncertain. The CDR3 loop spans 16 amino acids. Deletions cut 3 bases from V and 2 bases from J, with 16 bases between. In germline, CDR1 is MGHRA, CDR2 YSYEKL. The CDR3 DNA reads TGCGCCAGCAGCCACGTGCTTACTCCCACTAACACTGAAGCTTTCTTT. Its translation is CASSHVLTPTNTEAFF.

This chain connects TRBV28 to TRBJ2-4; 7 nucleotides line up with TRBD2. Germline loops: CDR1 MDHEN, CDR2 SYDVKM. The CDR3 runs 16 residues. V lost 6 bases to trimming and J lost 0 bases; unmatched junction nucleotides: 8. The CDR3 loop is CASSMGGEVAKNIQYF. CDR3 sequence (DNA): TGTGCCAGCAGCATGGGGGGGGAGGTAGCCAAAAACATTCAGTACTTC.

This chain uses TRBV11-2 with TRBJ1-1; the D is unclear. The CDR3 runs to 14 residues. The V and J ends lost 4 bases and 1 base respectively, with 10 bases between them. The germline gives CDR1 SGHAT, CDR2 FQNNGV. The CDR3: CASSSLHRNTEAFF. The CDR3 bases are TGTGCCAGCAGCTCGCTCCACAGGAACACTGAAGCTTTCTTT.

The chain carries TRBV6-5 and TRBJ2-1; 8 nucleotides agree with TRBD2. The CDR3 sequence is 16 residues long. Germline lookup yields CDR1 MNHEY and CDR2 SVGAGI. V was pared by 2 bases and J by 5 bases, with 8 bases of the junction left unmatched. This chain's CDR3 is CASSYVFTSGNNEQFF. The CDR3 nucleotides read TGTGCCAGCAGTTACGTCTTTACTAGCGGCAACAATGAGCAGTTCTTC.

The V and J genes are TRBV25-1 and TRBJ1-6; no definite D call. Germline V lookup: CDR1 MGHDK, CDR2 SYGVNS. The CDR3 is 15 residues long. V was shortened by 4 bases and J by 3 bases, with 10 bases between the two germline ends. In nucleotides, the CDR3 is TGTGCCAGCAGTGCTCGAACAGTCTATAATTCACCCCTCCACTTT. Its translation is CASSARTVYNSPLHF. Looking up the rest from reference TRBV25-1 and TRBJ1-6 gives the full variable domain: EADIYQTPRYLVIGTGKKITLECSQTMGHDKMYWYQQDPGMELHLIHYSYGVNSTEKGDLSSESTVSRIRTEHFPLTLESARPSHTSQYLCASSARTVYNSPLHFGNGTRLTVT.

The CDR3 protein is CASSPQADLAGEQYF. The CDR3 DNA follows: TGTGCCAGCTCACCACAAGCAGATCTAGCGGGAGAGCAGTATTTT. This rearrangement joins TRBV18 to TRBJ2-3, with TRBD2 matching over 10 bases. Germline CDR1 reads KGHSH; CDR2 reads LQKENI. This CDR3 comprises 15 residues. Trimming took 1 base from V and 11 from J; bases not matched to a gene: 9. Full variable domain (outside the CDR3, taken from reference TRBV18 and TRBJ2-3): NAGVMQNPRHLVRRRGQEARLRCSPMKGHSHVYWYRQLPEEGLKFMVYLQKENIIDESGMPKERFSAEFPKEGPSILRIQQVVRGDSAAYFCASSPQADLAGEQYFGPGTRLTVL.

The V and J genes are TRBV7-2 and TRBJ2-3, with D unresolved. The length of the CDR3 is 12 residues. The V end lost 5 bases, the J end lost 3 bases, and 6 bases lay between the germline ends. Germline V gene data show CDR1 as SGHTA and CDR2 as FQGNSA. CDR3 coding DNA: TGTGCCAGCAGCCCTAGGACAGATACGCAGTATTTT. Amino acids: CASSPRTDTQYF.

Notes on this clone: The germline gene is not matched at one end of the junction; a read error may be the cause. The chain couples TRBV2 to TRBJ2-5; a possible D gene is TRBD1 (6 bases). CDR1 and CDR2 (germline): SNHLY, FYNNEI. The length of the CDR3 is 15 residues. The CDR3 loop is CASSDRGTKGETRYF. CDR3 in DNA: TGTGCCAGCAGTGACAGGGGCACAAAGGGGGAGACCCGGTACTTC.

This clone was detected a few times. The rearrangement joins TRBV7-3 to TRBJ1-4, with D uncertain. Trimming removed 2 bases from V and 4 bases from J, with 11 bases in between. This CDR3 contains 15 residues. The germline gives CDR1 SGHTA, CDR2 FQGTGA. This CDR3 is CASSLSGGFNEKLFF. As DNA, the CDR3 is TGTGCCAGCAGCTTATCGGGAGGGTTTAATGAAAAACTGTTTTTT.

The V and J genes are TRBV5-1 and TRBJ2-1; no clear D. The germline V gene has CDR1 SGHRS and CDR2 YFSETQ. The CDR3 sequence is 12 residues long. Trimming removed 1 base from V and 8 bases from J, with 7 bases in between. This chain's CDR3 is CASSLNFDEQFF. CDR3 in DNA: TGCGCCAGCAGCTTGAATTTCGATGAGCAGTTCTTC.

About this clone itself: Other DNA sequences in the sample encode the same CDR3. The chain links TRBV2 to TRBJ2-1; D perhaps matches TRBD1 (6 bases). V was cut by 3 bases and J by 3 bases, with 6 bases left in between. The CDR3 runs to 13 residues. Germline V CDR1 and CDR2: SNHLY, FYNNEI. CDR3 sequence reads: CASSETGYNEQFF. CDR3 coding DNA: TGTGCCAGCAGTGAGACAGGCTACAATGAGCAGTTCTTC.

V usage is TRBV3-1 (or the pseudogene TRBV3-2) and J usage is TRBJ2-2, with D hard to call. The germline gives CDR1 LGHDT, CDR2 YNNKEL (reference sequence). V was pared by 4 bases and J by 2 bases, with 5 bases between. The CDR3 loop spans 13 amino acids. Here the CDR3 DNA reads TGTGCCAGCAGCCCGGTAAACACCGGGGAGCTGTTTTTT. Amino acids: CASSPVNTGELFF.

The chain employs TRBV6-2 or TRBV6-3 and TRBJ2-2, with TRBD2 matching 8 bases. Germline lookup yields CDR1 MNHEY and CDR2 SVGEGT. This CDR3 has 18 residues. V shed 2 bases, J shed 6 bases, and the junction held 14 bases outside the gene matches. The DNA for the CDR3 is TGTGCCAGCAGTTACCCCATGAGAGCGGGAGAGAGCGCCGGGGAGCTGTTTTTT. It encodes CASSYPMRAGESAGELFF.